The table lists the clone carrying this T cell receptor (beta chain) with a few counts. The antigen remains undetermined. Gene names follow the mouse nomenclature. The read terminates 4 residues before the CDR3 end, so the remaining end is supplied by the germline J gene. The data are from a study of CD8+ T cells in alopecia areata. Study-wide points: With patients, TCR sharing proved less clear than in mice, a difference possibly related to HLA.

CDR1 FNHDT and CDR2 SITEND come from the germline V gene (reference sequence). Trimming removed 8 bases at V and 2 bases at J, with 16 bases between. This CDR3 has 14 residues. Isolated RNA was reverse transcribed into cDNA used as the sequencing template. Produced via immunoSEQ multiplex PCR; TCRdb's table is partial and in-frame only. Singletons are absent from the sample, which has 200,000 to 300,000 clones. Markers including CD4, CD8alpha, NKG2D and NKG2ACE guided sorting of pooled cutaneous lymph node cells. V is TRBV19 and J is TRBJ1-2; D is possibly TRBD1 (6 bases). The source is a C3H/HeJ mouse with alopecia areata. MHC haplotype: H2-k. Sequencing used CD4+ T cells sorted from a lymph node. The CDR3 spells CARGQLGPNSDYTF. The covered CDR3 bases are TGTGCCAGAGGACAGTTGGGCCCTAACTCC. The full variable domain, completed using reference TRBV19 and TRBJ1-2, is GGIITQTPKFLIGQEGQKLTLKCQQNFNHDTMYWYRQDSGKGLRLIYYSITENDLQKGDLSEGYDASREKKSSFSLTVTSAQKNEMAVFLCARGQLGPNSDYTFGSGTRLLVI.